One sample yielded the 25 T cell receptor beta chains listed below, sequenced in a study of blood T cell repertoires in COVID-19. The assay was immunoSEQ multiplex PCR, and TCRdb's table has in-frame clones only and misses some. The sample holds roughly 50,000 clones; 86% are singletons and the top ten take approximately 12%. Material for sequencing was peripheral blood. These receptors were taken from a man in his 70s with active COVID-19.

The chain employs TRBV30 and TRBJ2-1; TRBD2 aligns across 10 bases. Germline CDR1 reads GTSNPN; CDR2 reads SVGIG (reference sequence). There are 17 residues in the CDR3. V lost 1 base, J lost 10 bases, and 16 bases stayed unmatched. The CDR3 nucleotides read TGTGCCTGGAGTGCCCCGACTAGCGGGTATCCCACGTGGGAGCAGTTCTTC. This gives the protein CAWSAPTSGYPTWEQFF.

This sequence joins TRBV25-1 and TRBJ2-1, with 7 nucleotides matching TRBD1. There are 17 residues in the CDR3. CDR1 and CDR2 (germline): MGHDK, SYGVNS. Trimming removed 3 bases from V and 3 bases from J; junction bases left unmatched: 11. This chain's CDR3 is CASSDYLRDSLYNEQFF. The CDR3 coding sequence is TGTGCCAGCAGTGACTACCTCCGGGACAGCCTCTACAATGAGCAGTTCTTC.

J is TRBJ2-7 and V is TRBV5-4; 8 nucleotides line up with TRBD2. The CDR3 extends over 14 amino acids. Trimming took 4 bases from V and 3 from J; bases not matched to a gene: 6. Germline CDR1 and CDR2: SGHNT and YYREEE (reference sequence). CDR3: CASSQPGGNYEQYF. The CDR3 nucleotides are TGTGCCAGCAGCCAACCGGGGGGGAACTACGAGCAGTACTTC.

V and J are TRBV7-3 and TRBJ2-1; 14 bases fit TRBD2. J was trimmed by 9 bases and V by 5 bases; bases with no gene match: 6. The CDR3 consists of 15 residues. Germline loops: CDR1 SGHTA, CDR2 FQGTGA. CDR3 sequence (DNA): TGTGCCAGCAGCCCGGGACTAGCGGGGGAGGGTGAGCAGTTCTTC. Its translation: CASSPGLAGEGEQFF.

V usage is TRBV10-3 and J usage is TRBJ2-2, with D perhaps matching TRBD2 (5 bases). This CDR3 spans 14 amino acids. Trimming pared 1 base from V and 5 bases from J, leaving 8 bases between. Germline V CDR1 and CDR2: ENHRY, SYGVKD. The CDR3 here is CAISELRRTGELFF. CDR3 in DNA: TGTGCCATCAGTGAGTTGCGGAGGACCGGGGAGCTGTTTTTT.

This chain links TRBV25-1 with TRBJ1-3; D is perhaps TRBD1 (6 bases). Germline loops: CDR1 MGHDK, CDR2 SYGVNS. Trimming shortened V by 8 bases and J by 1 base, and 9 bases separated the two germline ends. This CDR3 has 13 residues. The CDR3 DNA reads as TGTGCCAGCGGCAGGGGTTCTGGAAACACCATATATTTT. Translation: CASGRGSGNTIYF.

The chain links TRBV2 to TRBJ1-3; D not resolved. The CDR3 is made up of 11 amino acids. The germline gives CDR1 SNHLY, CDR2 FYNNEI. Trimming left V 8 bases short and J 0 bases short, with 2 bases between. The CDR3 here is CASRSGNTIYF. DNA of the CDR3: TGTGCCAGCCGCTCTGGAAACACCATATATTTT. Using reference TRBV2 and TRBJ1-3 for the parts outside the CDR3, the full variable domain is EPEVTQTPSHQVTQMGQEVILRCVPISNHLYFYWYRQILGQKVEFLVSFYNNEISEKSEIFDDQFSVERPDGSNFTLKIRSTKLEDSAMYFCASRSGNTIYFGEGSWLTVV.

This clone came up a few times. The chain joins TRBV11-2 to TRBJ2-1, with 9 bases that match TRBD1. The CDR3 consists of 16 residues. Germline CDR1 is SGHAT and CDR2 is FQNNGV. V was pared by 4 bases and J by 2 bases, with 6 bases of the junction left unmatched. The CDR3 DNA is TGTGCCAGCAGCTCGTACAGGGGGCGGCCCTACAATGAGCAGTTCTTC. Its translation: CASSSYRGRPYNEQFF. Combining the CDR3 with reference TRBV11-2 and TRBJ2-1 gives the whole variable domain EAGVAQSPRYKIIEKRQSVAFWCNPISGHATLYWYQQILGQGPKLLIQFQNNGVVDDSQLPKDRFSAERLKGVDSTLKIQPAKLEDSAVYLCASSSYRGRPYNEQFFGPGTRLTVL.

The chain's CDR3 is CASSHPVRTEAFF. The DNA of the CDR3 is TGCGCCAGCAGCCACCCTGTCCGGACTGAAGCTTTCTTT. J is TRBJ1-1 and V is TRBV4-1; unclear D gene. This CDR3 is built from 13 residues. Trimming took 3 bases from V and 5 from J, leaving 10 bases between them. Germline CDR1 MGHRA, CDR2 YSYEKL.

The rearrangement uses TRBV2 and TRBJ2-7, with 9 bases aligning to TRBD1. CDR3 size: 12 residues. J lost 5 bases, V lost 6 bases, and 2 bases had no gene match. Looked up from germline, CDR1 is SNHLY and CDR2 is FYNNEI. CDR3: CASSRDRDEQYF. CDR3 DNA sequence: TGTGCCAGCAGCAGGGACAGGGACGAGCAGTACTTC.

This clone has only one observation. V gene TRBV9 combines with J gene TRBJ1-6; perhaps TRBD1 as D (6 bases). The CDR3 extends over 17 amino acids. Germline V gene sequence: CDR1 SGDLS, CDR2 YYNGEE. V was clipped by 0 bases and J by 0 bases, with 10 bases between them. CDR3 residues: CASSVGDTSSYNSPLHF. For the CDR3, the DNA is TGTGCCAGCAGCGTAGGGGACACCAGCTCCTATAATTCACCCCTCCACTTT. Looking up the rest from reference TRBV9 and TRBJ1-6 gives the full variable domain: DSGVTQTPKHLITATGQRVTLRCSPRSGDLSVYWYQQSLDQGLQFLIQYYNGEERAKGNILERFSAQQFPDLHSELNLSSLELGDSALYFCASSVGDTSSYNSPLHFGNGTRLTVT.

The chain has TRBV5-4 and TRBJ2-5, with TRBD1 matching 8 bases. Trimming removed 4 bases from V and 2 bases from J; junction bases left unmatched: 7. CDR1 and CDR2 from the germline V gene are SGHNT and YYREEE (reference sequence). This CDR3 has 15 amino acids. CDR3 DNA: TGTGCCAGCAGCGCGCGGACAGGGCTACAAGAGACCCAGTACTTC. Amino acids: CASSARTGLQETQYF.

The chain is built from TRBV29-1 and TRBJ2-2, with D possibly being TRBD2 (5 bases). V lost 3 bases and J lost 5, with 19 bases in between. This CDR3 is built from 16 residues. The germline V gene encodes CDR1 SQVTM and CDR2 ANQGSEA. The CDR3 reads CSVDFKTPPGTGELFF. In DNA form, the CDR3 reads TGCAGCGTTGATTTTAAGACCCCGCCGGGAACCGGGGAGCTGTTTTTT.

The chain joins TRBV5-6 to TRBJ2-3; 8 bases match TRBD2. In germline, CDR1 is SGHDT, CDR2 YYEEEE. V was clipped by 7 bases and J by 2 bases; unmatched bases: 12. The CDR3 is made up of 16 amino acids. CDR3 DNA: TGTGCCAGCCGCCCCGGGTTAGCGGGGTTCACAGATACGCAGTATTTT. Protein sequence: CASRPGLAGFTDTQYF.

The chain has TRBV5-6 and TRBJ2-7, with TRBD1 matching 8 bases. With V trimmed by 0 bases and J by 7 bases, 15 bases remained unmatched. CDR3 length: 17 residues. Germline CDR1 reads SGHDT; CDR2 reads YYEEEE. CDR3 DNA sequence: TGTGCCAGCAGCTTGGACATGGGACAGGCTTCAATTGGGGAGCAGTACTTC. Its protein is CASSLDMGQASIGEQYF.

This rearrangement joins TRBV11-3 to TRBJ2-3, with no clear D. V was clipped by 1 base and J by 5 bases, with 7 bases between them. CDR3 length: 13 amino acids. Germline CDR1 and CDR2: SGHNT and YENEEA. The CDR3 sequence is CASSLALGDTQYF. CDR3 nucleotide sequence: TGTGCCAGCAGCTTAGCGCTAGGAGATACGCAGTATTTT.

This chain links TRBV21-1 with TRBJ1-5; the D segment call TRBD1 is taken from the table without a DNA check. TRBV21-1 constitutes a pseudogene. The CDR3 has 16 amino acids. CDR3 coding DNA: TGTGCCAGCAGAACGAGGGGGACAGGGTTCAATCAGCCCCAGCATTTT. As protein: CASRTRGTGFNQPQHF.

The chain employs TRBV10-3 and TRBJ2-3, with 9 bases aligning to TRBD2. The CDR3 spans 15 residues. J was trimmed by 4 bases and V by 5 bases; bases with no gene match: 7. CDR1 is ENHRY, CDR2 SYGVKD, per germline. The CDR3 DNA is TGTGCCATCAGTTTAGCGGGGGCGAGGGCAGATACGCAGTATTTT. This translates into CAISLAGARADTQYF.

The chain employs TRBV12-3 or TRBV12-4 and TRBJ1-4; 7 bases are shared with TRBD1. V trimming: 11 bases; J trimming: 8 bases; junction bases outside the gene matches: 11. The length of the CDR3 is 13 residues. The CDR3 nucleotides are TGTGCCTCAGGGGGGCAGGGTCTGGAAAAACTGTTTTTT. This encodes CASGGQGLEKLFF.

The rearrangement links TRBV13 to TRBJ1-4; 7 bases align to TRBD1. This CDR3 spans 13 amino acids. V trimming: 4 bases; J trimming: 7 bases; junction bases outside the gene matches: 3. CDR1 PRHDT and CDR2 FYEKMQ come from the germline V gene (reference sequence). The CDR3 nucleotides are TGTGCCAGCAGCTACAGGGGCCGTGAAAAACTGTTTTTT. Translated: CASSYRGREKLFF.

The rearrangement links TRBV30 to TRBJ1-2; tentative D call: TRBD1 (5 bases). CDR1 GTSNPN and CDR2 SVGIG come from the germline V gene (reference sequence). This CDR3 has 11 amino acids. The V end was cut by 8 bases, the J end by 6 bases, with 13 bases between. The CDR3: CAGTRVDGYTF. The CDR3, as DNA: TGTGCCGGGACCAGGGTTGATGGCTACACCTTC.

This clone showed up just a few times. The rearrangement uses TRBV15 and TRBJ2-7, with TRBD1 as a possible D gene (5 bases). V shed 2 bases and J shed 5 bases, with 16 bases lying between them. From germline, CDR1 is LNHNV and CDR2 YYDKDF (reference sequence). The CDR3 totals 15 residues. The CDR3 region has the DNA TGTGCCACCAGCAGAAGGACAATATACAGCGACGAGCAGTACTTC. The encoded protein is CATSRRTIYSDEQYF.

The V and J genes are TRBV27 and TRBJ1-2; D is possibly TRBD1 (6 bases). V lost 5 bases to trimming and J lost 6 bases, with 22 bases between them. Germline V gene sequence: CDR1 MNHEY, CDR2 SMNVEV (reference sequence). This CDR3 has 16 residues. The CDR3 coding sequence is TGTGCCAGCAGTCCCTGGGGGGGCACGGACTCTAATGGCTACACCTTC. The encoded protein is CASSPWGGTDSNGYTF.

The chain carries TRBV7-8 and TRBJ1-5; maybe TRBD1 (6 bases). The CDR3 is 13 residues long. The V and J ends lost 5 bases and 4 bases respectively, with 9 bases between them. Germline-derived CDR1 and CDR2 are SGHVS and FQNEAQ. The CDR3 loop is CASSRDTNQPQHF. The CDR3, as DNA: TGTGCCAGCAGCCGGGACACTAATCAGCCCCAGCATTTT.

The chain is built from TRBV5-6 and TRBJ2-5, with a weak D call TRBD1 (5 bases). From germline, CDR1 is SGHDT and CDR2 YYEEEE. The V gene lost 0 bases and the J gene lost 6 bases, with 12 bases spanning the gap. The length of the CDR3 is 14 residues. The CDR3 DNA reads TGTGCCAGCAGCTTGGCCGCAGGGTGGAAGACCCAGTACTTC. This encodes CASSLAAGWKTQYF. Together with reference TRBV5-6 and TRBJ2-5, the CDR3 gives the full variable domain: DAGVTQSPTHLIKTRGQQVTLRCSPKSGHDTVSWYQQALGQGPQFIFQYYEEEERQRGNFPDRFSGHQFPNYSSELNVNALLLGDSALYLCASSLAAGWKTQYFGPGTRLLVL.